The clone carrying this T cell receptor (beta chain) was observed a handful of times. Its antigen is currently unknown. This sample was included in a study of blood T cells in healthy people across ages. About the study: Per two T cells, template switching captured roughly one barcoded beta molecule. Study-wide results and caveats: Possibly, changes in expanded clonotypes were confounded because donor CMV status was unknown. With unsorted PBMCs, a conclusive comparison of naive versus antigen-experienced cells was not possible.

The V and J ends lost 4 bases and 18 bases respectively, with 40 bases between them. CDR1 and CDR2 from the germline V gene are DFQATT and SNEGSKA (reference sequence). The CDR3 length is 19 residues. Primed by a sample-barcoded 5' primer and a J-beta primer mix, a second PCR proceeded for roughly 7 to 11 cycles. A tag from a template-switch adaptor with 12 random nucleotides marked each cDNA molecule. TCRdb redid the calling of the 5' RACE reads with MiXCR, one entry per CDR3 protein. The sample includes more than 800,000 distinct CDR3 sequences, under 30% of them seen just once. Specimen: blood. The receptor's source is a woman of 80 years or more in good health. The genes are TRBV20-1 and TRBJ1-6, with D perhaps TRBD1 (6 bases). DNA for the CDR3: TGCAGTGCTACCCAACGACCCGGGGGCCGTAGCTCCTATAATTCAACTACCCACTTT. Its translation is CSATQRPGGRSSYNSTTHF.